Below, 11 T cell receptor beta chains from the same sample are listed, as sequenced in a study of T cells after yellow fever vaccination. A single record per CDR3 protein comes from TCRdb applying MiXCR to the 5' RACE reads. The sample yields 250,000 or so distinct CDR3 sequences, roughly 3.7% seen once. The source was PBMCs, collected 15 days after the yellow fever booster vaccination. The receptors were sampled from a man aged 18 to 30 who received the YFV17D yellow fever vaccine.

This clonotype has a count of ten or more. The chain recombines TRBV7-9 with TRBJ1-1; a weak D match, TRBD1 (5 bases). This CDR3 spans 15 amino acids. Per the germline V gene, CDR1 is SEHNR and CDR2 is FQNEAQ (reference sequence). Trimming removed 5 bases from V and 0 bases from J, with 13 bases in between. The CDR3 bases are TGTGCCAGCAGCCCTGCGGGACGCATGAACACTGAAGCTTTCTTT. Translating it yields CASSPAGRMNTEAFF.

This clonotype was counted many times. The chain links TRBV12-3 or TRBV12-4 to TRBJ2-5; D not certain. V lost 3 bases and J 2 bases, leaving 7 bases between the germline ends. The CDR3 consists of 13 residues. The CDR3 spells CASSFEVQETQYF. The CDR3 bases are TGTGCCAGCAGTTTTGAAGTTCAAGAGACCCAGTACTTC.

This clonotype was recorded many times. The J gene is TRBJ1-5, the V gene TRBV5-5, with unresolved D. Germline values: CDR1 SGHKS, CDR2 YYEKEE (reference sequence). CDR3 size: 14 residues. The ends were cut back, 3 bases at V and 10 bases at J, with 17 bases in the middle. The CDR3 here is CASSSLDTSTPQHF. The CDR3 nucleotides are TGTGCCAGCAGCTCACTAGATACCAGCACACCCCAGCATTTT.

This clonotype appeared many times. The chain joins TRBV7-9 to TRBJ1-2, with unresolved D. V was shortened by 3 bases and J by 8 bases, with 10 bases between the two germline ends. From germline, CDR1 is SEHNR and CDR2 FQNEAQ (reference sequence). CDR3 length: 12 amino acids. In nucleotides, the CDR3 is TGTGCCAGCAGCTTGGTACGGTGGGGCTACACCTTC. This sequence encodes CASSLVRWGYTF.

This clonotype was counted many times. The gene calls are TRBV7-3 and TRBJ2-2, with D possibly TRBD2 on 6 matching bases. Per the germline V gene, CDR1 is SGHTA and CDR2 is FQGTGA. The V end was cut by 3 bases, the J end by 1 base, with 9 bases between. The CDR3 extends over 15 amino acids. The CDR3 spells CASSFRRGNTGELFF. In DNA, the CDR3 is TGTGCCAGCAGCTTCAGGCGGGGGAACACCGGGGAGCTGTTTTTT.

This clonotype was seen at least ten times. The chain links TRBV6-2 or TRBV6-3 to TRBJ2-5, with 7 bases that match TRBD2. This CDR3 region has 13 residues. From germline, CDR1 is MNHEY and CDR2 SVGEGT. With 8 bases clipped from V and 4 bases from J, the junction kept 7 bases outside the gene matches. CDR3 nucleotide sequence: TGTGCCAGCCGGAATGGGGGGGGAGAGACCCAGTACTTC. It specifies CASRNGGGETQYF.

This clonotype was detected ten times or more. The chain is built from TRBV4-1 and TRBJ1-1, with D hard to call. Looked up from germline, CDR1 is MGHRA and CDR2 is YSYEKL. The V end was cut by 4 bases, the J end by 2 bases, with 20 bases between. The CDR3 consists of 17 residues. Written as DNA, the CDR3 is TGCGCCAGCAGCCCAAATAAACTTTACCTCGTTAACACTGAAGCTTTCTTT. This encodes CASSPNKLYLVNTEAFF.

This clonotype has only a few counts. The V and J genes are TRBV5-1 and TRBJ2-3; maybe TRBD1 (6 bases). Germline CDR1 is SGHRS and CDR2 is YFSETQ. V lost 5 bases to trimming and J lost 1 base, with 14 bases between them. The CDR3 runs to 15 residues. CDR3 nucleotide sequence: TGCGCCAGCAGACTTACAGGGAAGGGCACAGATACGCAGTATTTT. Protein: CASRLTGKGTDTQYF.

This clonotype was seen at least ten times. The CDR3 spells CASSLERRNQPQHF. The CDR3 DNA follows: TGTGCCAGCAGTTTGGAACGTAGGAATCAGCCCCAGCATTTT. The V call is TRBV12-3 or TRBV12-4, the J call TRBJ1-5; no clear D. The CDR3 has 14 residues. V was clipped by 3 bases and J by 4 bases, with 10 bases between them.

This clonotype was seen at least ten times. The V gene is TRBV10-2, the J gene TRBJ2-3, with unresolved D. The CDR3 consists of 15 residues. CDR1 WSHSY and CDR2 SAAADI come from the germline V gene. The V gene lost 8 bases and the J gene lost 1 base, with 16 bases spanning the gap. The CDR3 reads CASGQATVRTDTQYF. CDR3 coding DNA: TGCGCCAGCGGTCAGGCCACGGTCCGCACAGATACGCAGTATTTT.

This clonotype was observed many times. The V gene is TRBV19, the J gene TRBJ2-1; perhaps TRBD2 as D (6 bases). The germline V and J ends were trimmed by 3 bases and 0 bases, with 9 bases remaining between them. The CDR3 is made up of 15 amino acids. Per germline, CDR1 LNHDA and CDR2 SQIVND (reference sequence). CDR3 sequence: CASSIPGSSYNEQFF. Written as DNA, the CDR3 is TGTGCCAGTAGTATTCCCGGGAGCTCCTACAATGAGCAGTTCTTC.